This is a list of T cell receptor beta chains from one sample in a study of post-analysis software for immune sequencing data. TCRdb reprocessed the PCR reads with MiXCR, giving one entry per CDR3 protein. This sample carries about 800,000 distinct CDR3 sequences, roughly 30% of them seen once, and the ten largest clones take approximately 0.6%. The source material was blood. These receptors were collected from a girl aged 10-17 years with multiple sclerosis. Both conserved end residues are part of each CDR3. Each record gives: V gene, clone size, J gene, D gene, CDR3 DNA, CDR3 protein. The D gene is left open where the match is weak. Some rows mark clone size as missing; the rest say once, few, many or name a class of expanded clone.

v_gene: TRBV11-2; abundance: few; j_gene: TRBJ2-7; d_gene: TRBD2; CDR3nt: TGTGCCAGCAGCTCTATGACTAGCGGGCCCCTCTACGAGCAGTACTTC; CDR3aa: CASSSMTSGPLYEQYF
v_gene: TRBV7-2; abundance: NA; j_gene: TRBJ2-1; d_gene: NA; CDR3nt: TGTGCCAGCAGCTTAGTTCCCGCTAGTATCTACAATGAGCAGTTCTTC; CDR3aa: CASSLVPASIYNEQFF
v_gene: TRBV24-1; abundance: NA; j_gene: TRBJ2-1; d_gene: NA; CDR3nt: TGTGCCACCAGTGATTTGGGACATAATGAGCAGTTCTTC; CDR3aa: CATSDLGHNEQFF
v_gene: TRBV6-5; abundance: NA; j_gene: TRBJ2-7; d_gene: NA; CDR3nt: TGTGCCACCCAAATACGGGGGGAGCAGTACTTC; CDR3aa: CATQIRGEQYF
v_gene: TRBV6-5; abundance: NA; j_gene: TRBJ2-3; d_gene: NA; CDR3nt: TGTGCCAGCAGTAGGGGCGAAGGGAGCACAGATACGCAGTATTTT; CDR3aa: CASSRGEGSTDTQYF
v_gene: TRBV19; abundance: NA; j_gene: TRBJ1-1; d_gene: NA; CDR3nt: TGTGCCAGTAGTCCCCGGACAGAAACGGGATTGAACACTGAAGCTTTCTTT; CDR3aa: CASSPRTETGLNTEAFF
v_gene: TRBV6-5; abundance: NA; j_gene: TRBJ1-1; d_gene: TRBD1; CDR3nt: TGTGCCAGCAGGTTAGACAGGGGGCGCAACACTGAAGCTTTCTTT; CDR3aa: CASRLDRGRNTEAFF
v_gene: TRBV29-1; abundance: NA; j_gene: TRBJ2-3; d_gene: TRBD1; CDR3nt: TGCAGCGTCTTCTGGGACAGGGGGCGCCGAAGAACTAGCACAGATACGCAGTATTTT; CDR3aa: CSVFWDRGRRRTSTDTQYF
v_gene: TRBV4-2; abundance: NA; j_gene: TRBJ2-3; d_gene: NA; CDR3nt: TGTGCCGGCAGCCAAGGCTTCGGTGATACGCAGTATTTT; CDR3aa: CAGSQGFGDTQYF
v_gene: TRBV7-2; abundance: many; j_gene: TRBJ2-5; d_gene: NA; CDR3nt: TGTGCCAGCAGCTTGGAGCAGGGAGAGACCCAGTACTTC; CDR3aa: CASSLEQGETQYF
v_gene: TRBV5-1; abundance: many; j_gene: TRBJ2-5; d_gene: NA; CDR3nt: TGCGCCAGCAGCTTGGGGGCGGTACAAGAGACCCAGTACTTC; CDR3aa: CASSLGAVQETQYF
v_gene: TRBV24-1; abundance: NA; j_gene: TRBJ1-2; d_gene: NA; CDR3nt: TGTGCCACCAGTGACCCTACGGGAAGAGGCTACACCTTC; CDR3aa: CATSDPTGRGYTF
v_gene: TRBV10-3; abundance: NA; j_gene: TRBJ2-3; d_gene: NA; CDR3nt: TGTGCCATCAGTGAGTCGTGGGGTGTGGCGACAGATACGCAGTATTTT; CDR3aa: CAISESWGVATDTQYF
v_gene: TRBV5-1; abundance: few; j_gene: TRBJ1-1; d_gene: TRBD1; CDR3nt: TGCGCCAGCAGCTCGACGACAGGGTGGACTGAAGCTTTCTTT; CDR3aa: CASSSTTGWTEAFF
v_gene: TRBV2; abundance: NA; j_gene: TRBJ2-1; d_gene: NA; CDR3nt: TGTGCCAGCACCATAGGCTCTGAGCAGTTCTTC; CDR3aa: CASTIGSEQFF
v_gene: TRBV20-1; abundance: once; j_gene: TRBJ1-5; d_gene: NA; CDR3nt: TGCAGTGCTCGTGATGTATTGGGGGCGGGTCAGCCCCAGCATTTT; CDR3aa: CSARDVLGAGQPQHF
v_gene: TRBV29-1; abundance: few; j_gene: TRBJ2-2; d_gene: NA; CDR3nt: TGCAGCGTTGGGGAAGACACCGGGGAGCTGTTTTTT; CDR3aa: CSVGEDTGELFF
v_gene: TRBV10-3; abundance: many; j_gene: TRBJ2-7; d_gene: NA; CDR3nt: TGTGCCATCAACATGGCGGGGCCCCAATACGAGCAGTACTTC; CDR3aa: CAINMAGPQYEQYF
v_gene: TRBV7-2; abundance: NA; j_gene: TRBJ2-3; d_gene: TRBD1; CDR3nt: TGTGCCAGCCTCAACAGGGGCCCTACAGATACGCAGTATTTT; CDR3aa: CASLNRGPTDTQYF
v_gene: TRBV12-3/TRBV12-4; abundance: many; j_gene: TRBJ2-5; d_gene: TRBD1; CDR3nt: TGTGCCAGCAGTGCACGACAGGGCGTCCACCAAGAGACCCAGTACTTC; CDR3aa: CASSARQGVHQETQYF
v_gene: TRBV5-6; abundance: few; j_gene: TRBJ1-5; d_gene: NA; CDR3nt: TGTGCCAGCAGCTTGAGATCACGTCAGCCCCAGCATTTT; CDR3aa: CASSLRSRQPQHF
v_gene: TRBV29-1; abundance: NA; j_gene: TRBJ2-5; d_gene: TRBD1; CDR3nt: TGCAGCGTGAGGAAAGGGACAGGACAAGAGACCCAGTACTTC; CDR3aa: CSVRKGTGQETQYF
v_gene: TRBV6-6; abundance: NA; j_gene: TRBJ2-7; d_gene: TRBD1; CDR3nt: TGTGCCAGCACCGACAGGGGCTCCTACGAGCAGTACTTC; CDR3aa: CASTDRGSYEQYF
v_gene: TRBV28; abundance: NA; j_gene: TRBJ2-7; d_gene: NA; CDR3nt: TGTGCCAGCACCCGGCTGGGGGGTTTCTCGGACGAGCAGTACTTC; CDR3aa: CASTRLGGFSDEQYF
v_gene: TRBV20-1; abundance: NA; j_gene: TRBJ2-7; d_gene: NA; CDR3nt: TGCAGTGCTAGGAGCGGCAGGGAGCAGTACTTC; CDR3aa: CSARSGREQYF
v_gene: TRBV4-2; abundance: NA; j_gene: TRBJ1-1; d_gene: NA; CDR3nt: TGTGCCAGCAGCCAAGTCGGGGACGCTGAAGCTTTCTTT; CDR3aa: CASSQVGDAEAFF
v_gene: TRBV3-1; abundance: few; j_gene: TRBJ2-5; d_gene: NA; CDR3nt: TGTGCCAGCAGCCAAGATCCTGTGAGAGTGACCCAGTACTTC; CDR3aa: CASSQDPVRVTQYF
v_gene: TRBV7-2; abundance: few; j_gene: TRBJ2-4; d_gene: TRBD2; CDR3nt: TGTGCCAGCACCTCTATGGGGCTAGCGGGTCAAAACATTCAGTACTTC; CDR3aa: CASTSMGLAGQNIQYF
v_gene: TRBV6-1; abundance: few; j_gene: TRBJ2-4; d_gene: NA; CDR3nt: TGTGCCAGCAGTGAGGACAGACACAACAAAAACATTCAGTACTTC; CDR3aa: CASSEDRHNKNIQYF
v_gene: TRBV5-4; abundance: NA; j_gene: TRBJ2-7; d_gene: NA; CDR3nt: TGTGCCAGCAGCCCCAAGGGCCAATCCTACGAGCAGTACTTC; CDR3aa: CASSPKGQSYEQYF
v_gene: TRBV20-1; abundance: few; j_gene: TRBJ2-3; d_gene: TRBD1; CDR3nt: TGCAGTGCTAGAGATCGTCGACAGGGGTTAGATACGCAGTATTTT; CDR3aa: CSARDRRQGLDTQYF
v_gene: TRBV18; abundance: NA; j_gene: TRBJ2-7; d_gene: NA; CDR3nt: TGTGCCAGCTCACCCGACCTCGAGCAGTACTTC; CDR3aa: CASSPDLEQYF
v_gene: TRBV20-1; abundance: NA; j_gene: TRBJ1-5; d_gene: NA; CDR3nt: TGCAGTGCTGGCCGACGGGCTAGCAATCAGCCCCAGCATTTT; CDR3aa: CSAGRRASNQPQHF
v_gene: TRBV10-3; abundance: few; j_gene: TRBJ2-7; d_gene: TRBD2; CDR3nt: TGTGCCATCAGTGAAGGTCTAGCGGGTCCCCAGGCGCAGTACTTC; CDR3aa: CAISEGLAGPQAQYF
v_gene: TRBV29-1; abundance: few; j_gene: TRBJ2-1; d_gene: TRBD2; CDR3nt: TGCAGCGTGGGGAGCGGGGGGGCATTTGAGCAGTTCTTC; CDR3aa: CSVGSGGAFEQFF